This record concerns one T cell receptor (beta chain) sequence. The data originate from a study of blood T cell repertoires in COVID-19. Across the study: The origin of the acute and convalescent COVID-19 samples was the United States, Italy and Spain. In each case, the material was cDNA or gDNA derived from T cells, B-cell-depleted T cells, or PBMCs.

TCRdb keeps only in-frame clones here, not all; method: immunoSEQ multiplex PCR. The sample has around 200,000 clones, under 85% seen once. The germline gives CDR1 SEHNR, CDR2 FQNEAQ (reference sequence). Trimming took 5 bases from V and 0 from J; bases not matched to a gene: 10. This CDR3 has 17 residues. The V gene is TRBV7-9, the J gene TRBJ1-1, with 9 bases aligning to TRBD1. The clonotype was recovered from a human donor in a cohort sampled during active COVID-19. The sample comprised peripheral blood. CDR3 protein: CASSPPQGANMNTEAFF. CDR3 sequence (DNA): TGTGCCAGCAGCCCACCACAGGGGGCGAACATGAACACTGAAGCTTTCTTT.